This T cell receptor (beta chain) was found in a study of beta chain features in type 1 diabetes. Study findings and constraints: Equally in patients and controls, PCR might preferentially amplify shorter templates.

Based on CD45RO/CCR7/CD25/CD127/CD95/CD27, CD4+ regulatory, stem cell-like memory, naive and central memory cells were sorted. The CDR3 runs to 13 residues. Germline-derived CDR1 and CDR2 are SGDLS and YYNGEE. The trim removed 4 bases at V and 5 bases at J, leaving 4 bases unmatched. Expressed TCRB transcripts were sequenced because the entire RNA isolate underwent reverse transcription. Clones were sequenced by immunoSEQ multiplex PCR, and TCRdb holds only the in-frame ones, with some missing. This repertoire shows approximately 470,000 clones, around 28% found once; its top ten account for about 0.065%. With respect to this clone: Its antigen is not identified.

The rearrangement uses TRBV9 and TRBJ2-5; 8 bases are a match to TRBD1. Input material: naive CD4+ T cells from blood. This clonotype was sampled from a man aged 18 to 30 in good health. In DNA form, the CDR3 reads TGTGCCAGCAGCATGGGACAGGCGGAGACCCAGTACTTC. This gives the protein CASSMGQAETQYF.